Listed below are T cell receptor beta chains from one sample, sequenced in a study of blood T cells in healthy people across ages. A single record per CDR3 protein comes from TCRdb applying MiXCR to the 5' RACE reads. The data show 750,000 to 950,000 distinct CDR3 sequences, approximately 55% seen once. The sequenced material came from blood. These receptors all come from a man aged 80 or over in good health. Each CDR3 is given with its conserved first and last residue. Fields, in order: clone size, J gene, D gene, V gene, CDR3 DNA, CDR3 protein. The D gene is left open where the match is weak. Clone size is stated in some rows and not others, as once, few, many or a class when expanded.

.,TRBJ1-2,.,TRBV18,TGTGCCAGCCCACCTGGGGCAGATGCTAACTATGGCTACACCTTC,CASPPGADANYGYTF
.,TRBJ2-1,TRBD2,TRBV5-1,TGCGCCAGCGGCTTGGCCAGCGGGGGTTACAATGAGCAGTTCTTC,CASGLASGGYNEQFF
.,TRBJ2-7,.,TRBV12-3/TRBV12-4,TGTGCCAGCAGTCCCCGTCAGGACAGCAGCTCGTACTTC,CASSPRQDSSSYF
once,TRBJ2-2,TRBD2,TRBV11-2,TGTGCCAGCAACCCAGCGGGGTACACCGGGGAGCTGTTTTTT,CASNPAGYTGELFF
.,TRBJ2-5,TRBD2,TRBV5-1,TGCGCCAGCAGCTTGTGGTCGGGAGGAGAGACCCAGTACTTC,CASSLWSGGETQYF
.,TRBJ1-2,TRBD1,TRBV6-2/TRBV6-3,TGTGCCAGCAGCGACAGGGACGGCTATGGCTACACCTTC,CASSDRDGYGYTF
few,TRBJ2-7,TRBD2,TRBV9,TGTGCCAGCAGCTTTAGCGGGTCCGCCTACGAGCAGTACTTC,CASSFSGSAYEQYF
.,TRBJ2-7,TRBD1,TRBV27,TGTGCCAGCAGTCCCCGGGACAGGTATGACGAGCAGTACTTC,CASSPRDRYDEQYF
.,TRBJ1-1,.,TRBV5-1,TGCGCCTCCTCCGAGAGGTTAACGAACACTGAAGCTTTCTTT,CASSERLTNTEAFF
few,TRBJ2-1,.,TRBV4-2,TGTGCCAGCAGCCAAGACCTAGCGACACCCTACAATGAGCAGTTCTTC,CASSQDLATPYNEQFF
.,TRBJ2-1,.,TRBV29-1,TGCAGCGTTGAACTCCGGGACAATGAGCAGTTCTTC,CSVELRDNEQFF
.,TRBJ2-1,TRBD2,TRBV18,TGTGCCAGCTCACCACCGGGACTAGCTATTTACAATGAGCAGTTCTTC,CASSPPGLAIYNEQFF
.,TRBJ2-3,TRBD2,TRBV20-1,TGCAGTGCTGGCCAACTAGCGGGGGTCACAGATACGCAGTATTTT,CSAGQLAGVTDTQYF
.,TRBJ1-5,.,TRBV24-1,TGTGCCACCAGTGACTCTCGGACATCTAGCAATCAGCCCCAGCATTTT,CATSDSRTSSNQPQHF
.,TRBJ2-4,.,TRBV6-6,TGTGCCAGCAGTACCCGGACGGAGCCCACCAACAAAAACATTCAGTACTTC,CASSTRTEPTNKNIQYF
.,TRBJ2-4,.,TRBV6-5,TGTACCAGCAGTGGCGGCGTTAGGCAGTACTTC,CTSSGGVRQYF
few,TRBJ2-6,.,TRBV12-3/TRBV12-4,TGTGCCAGCAGAAATCAACAGGGAGGTGGGGCCAACGTCCTGACTTTC,CASRNQQGGGANVLTF
.,TRBJ2-7,TRBD2,TRBV20-1,TGCAGTGCTAGAGAATGGACTAGCGGTAAGCCCCAGGCCTACGAGCAGTACTTC,CSAREWTSGKPQAYEQYF
few,TRBJ2-5,.,TRBV20-1,TGCAGTGCTAGTAGGGAAGAGACCCAGTACTTC,CSASREETQYF
.,TRBJ1-2,.,TRBV27,TGTGCCAGCAGTTTATACGCGGGACAACACTATGGCTACACCTTC,CASSLYAGQHYGYTF
.,TRBJ2-4,.,TRBV20-1,TGCAGTGCTAGAGATATCCAGCAGTACTTC,CSARDIQQYF
few,TRBJ2-1,.,TRBV12-5,TGTGCTAGCGGATGGTCAGTGGATGAGCAGTTCTTC,CASGWSVDEQFF
.,TRBJ2-7,TRBD1,TRBV20-1,TGCAGTGCTAGAGATCGAACAGGGGGCAGCTACGAGCAGTACTTC,CSARDRTGGSYEQYF
few,TRBJ2-4,.,TRBV6-5,TGTGCCAGCAGTTACACGGACAGCGTCAAAAACATTCAGTACTTC,CASSYTDSVKNIQYF
.,TRBJ2-7,.,TRBV27,TGTGCCAGCAGTTTTGTGGGGGCCCCGATCCAATACGAGCAGTACTTC,CASSFVGAPIQYEQYF
.,TRBJ1-5,.,TRBV7-9,TGTGCCAGCAGCCCAATTGGAGGCCGGAATCAGCCCCAGCATTTT,CASSPIGGRNQPQHF
few,TRBJ2-7,.,TRBV28,TGTGCCAGCAGTTCCGAGGGACCTAGCTCCTACGAGCAGTACTTC,CASSSEGPSSYEQYF
.,TRBJ2-1,TRBD2,TRBV2,TGTGCCAGCAGTGATGTAGTGTTAGCGGGAGGAAATGAGCAGTTCTTC,CASSDVVLAGGNEQFF
few,TRBJ1-2,.,TRBV24-1,TGTGCCACCAGCCCCGGGACTTCCGGCTACACCTTC,CATSPGTSGYTF
once,TRBJ1-5,.,TRBV20-1,TGCAGTGCACGCAAAGCCCACAGATCCGGCAATCAGCCCCAGCATTTT,CSARKAHRSGNQPQHF
.,TRBJ2-7,.,TRBV9,TGTGCCAGCAGCGTAAGTAGCGGCTCCTACGAGCAGTACTTC,CASSVSSGSYEQYF
.,TRBJ1-6,TRBD1,TRBV4-1,TGCGCCAGCAGCCAGCAGCTGGTACCGGGACAGAGAACGAGCTCCTATAATTCACCCCTCCACTTT,CASSQQLVPGQRTSSYNSPLHF
.,TRBJ2-5,.,TRBV28,TGTGCCAGCAGCCTGGGCGGGAAGGGCGACCAAGAGACCCAGTACTTC,CASSLGGKGDQETQYF
many,TRBJ2-7,TRBD1,TRBV7-2,TGTGCCAGCAGTACTCCAGGGGGCGGGTACGAGCAGTACTTC,CASSTPGGGYEQYF
once,TRBJ1-1,.,TRBV24-1,TGTGCCACCAGTGCGCAGGGAGGATTGAACACTGAAGCTTTCTTT,CATSAQGGLNTEAFF
.,TRBJ2-3,.,TRBV5-1,TGCGCCAGCAGCTTGAACCAGGGCACAGATACGCAGTATTTT,CASSLNQGTDTQYF
.,TRBJ2-6,.,TRBV4-2,TGTGCCAGCAGCCAAGACTTTCCGCAGGGAACCGGGGCCAACGTCCAGACTTTC,CASSQDFPQGTGANVQTF
few,TRBJ2-7,TRBD2,TRBV12-3/TRBV12-4,TGTGCCAGCAGGTCCTCAACGGGAGGGCCTTCCGAGCAGTACTTC,CASRSSTGGPSEQYF
.,TRBJ2-5,.,TRBV5-1,TGCGCCAGCAGCTTGGGCCCCGGTAGGTCCGAGACCCAGTACTTC,CASSLGPGRSETQYF
.,TRBJ2-3,TRBD2,TRBV5-1,TGCGCCAGCAGTCCTAATAGCGGGAGTTCAACAGATACGCAGTATTTT,CASSPNSGSSTDTQYF
few,TRBJ2-3,.,TRBV20-1,TGCAGTGCTAGAGATGTAAGGGGTACAGATACGCAGTATTTT,CSARDVRGTDTQYF
.,TRBJ2-7,.,TRBV6-2/TRBV6-3,TGTGCCAGCGCCAGGGCCCTTCAATACGAGCAGTACTTC,CASARALQYEQYF
.,TRBJ2-5,.,TRBV5-1,TGCACCAGCAGCGAGCAGGGACATCAAGAGACCCAGTACTTC,CTSSEQGHQETQYF
few,TRBJ1-2,.,TRBV6-6,TGTGCCAGCAGTTACTCTACTCAGACGTACTATGGCTACACCTTC,CASSYSTQTYYGYTF
.,TRBJ2-5,.,TRBV12-3/TRBV12-4,TGTGCCAGCAGTTCGGGGCCGCCAGAGACCCAGTACTTC,CASSSGPPETQYF
.,TRBJ2-2,TRBD1,TRBV29-1,TGCAGCGTCGCATGGCGGGGACAGGGTAACACCGGGGAGCTGTTTTTT,CSVAWRGQGNTGELFF
once,TRBJ1-5,.,TRBV27,TGTGCCAGCAGATACCACGTTGGGCCAGACCAGCCCCAGCATTTT,CASRYHVGPDQPQHF
.,TRBJ2-5,.,TRBV24-1,TGTGCCACCAGCCAACAGGGAGGAAGAGAGACCCAGTACTTC,CATSQQGGRETQYF
few,TRBJ2-7,.,TRBV20-1,TGCAGTGCTAGTATTTTGGGGATTCCCTCCTACGAGCAGTACTTC,CSASILGIPSYEQYF